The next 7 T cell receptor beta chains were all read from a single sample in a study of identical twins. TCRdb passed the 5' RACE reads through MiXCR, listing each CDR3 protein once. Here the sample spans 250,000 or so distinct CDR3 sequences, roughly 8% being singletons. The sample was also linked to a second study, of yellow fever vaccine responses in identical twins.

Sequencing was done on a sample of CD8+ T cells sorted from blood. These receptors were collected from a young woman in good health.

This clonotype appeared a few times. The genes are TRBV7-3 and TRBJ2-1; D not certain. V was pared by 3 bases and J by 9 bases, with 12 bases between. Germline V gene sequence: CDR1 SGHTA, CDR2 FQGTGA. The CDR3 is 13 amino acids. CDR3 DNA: TGTGCCAGCAGCTTGGAACCCCGCACTGAGCAGTTCTTC. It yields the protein CASSLEPRTEQFF.

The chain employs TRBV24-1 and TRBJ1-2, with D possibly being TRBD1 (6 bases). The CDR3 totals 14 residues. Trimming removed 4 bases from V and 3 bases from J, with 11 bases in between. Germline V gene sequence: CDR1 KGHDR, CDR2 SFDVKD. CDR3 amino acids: CATSEPDRDYGYTF. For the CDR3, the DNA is TGTGCCACCAGTGAACCGGACAGAGACTATGGCTACACCTTC.

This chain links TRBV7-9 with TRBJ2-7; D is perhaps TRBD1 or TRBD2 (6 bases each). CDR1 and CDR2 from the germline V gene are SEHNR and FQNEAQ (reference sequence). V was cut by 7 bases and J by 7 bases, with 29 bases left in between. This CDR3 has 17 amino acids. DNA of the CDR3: TGTGCCAGCAACACCCCCGGGAGTCAGGGGTCAGGTACGGAGCAGTACTTC. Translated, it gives CASNTPGSQGSGTEQYF.

The CDR3 coding sequence is TGTGCCAGCAATATTCGCGGGGGGTTGTATGCCGGGGAGCTGTTTTTT. Residues: CASNIRGGLYAGELFF. The rearrangement joins TRBV7-2 to TRBJ2-2, with TRBD2 matching over 8 bases. Germline CDR1 reads SGHTA; CDR2 reads FQGNSA. The V and J ends lost 7 bases and 6 bases, in that order; junction bases with no gene match: 13. The CDR3 contains 16 residues.

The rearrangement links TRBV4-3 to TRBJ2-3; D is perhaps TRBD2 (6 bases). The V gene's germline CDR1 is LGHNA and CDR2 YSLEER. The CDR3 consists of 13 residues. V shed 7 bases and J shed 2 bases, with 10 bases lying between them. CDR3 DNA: TGCGCCAGCACAGGAGGGACCACAGATACGCAGTATTTT. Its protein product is CASTGGTTDTQYF.

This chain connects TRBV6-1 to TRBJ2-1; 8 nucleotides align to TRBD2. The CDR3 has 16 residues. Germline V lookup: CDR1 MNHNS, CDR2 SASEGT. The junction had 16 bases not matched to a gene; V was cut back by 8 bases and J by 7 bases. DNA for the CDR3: TGTGCCAGCCGAGGGGTGGCGGGAGGTCTCTGGAATGAGCAGTTCTTC. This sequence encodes CASRGVAGGLWNEQFF.

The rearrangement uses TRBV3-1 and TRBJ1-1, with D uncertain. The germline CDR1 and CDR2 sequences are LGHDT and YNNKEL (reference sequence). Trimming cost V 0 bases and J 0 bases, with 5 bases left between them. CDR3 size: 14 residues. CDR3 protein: CASSQDTLNTEAFF. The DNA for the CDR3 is TGTGCCAGCAGCCAAGACACATTGAACACTGAAGCTTTCTTT.